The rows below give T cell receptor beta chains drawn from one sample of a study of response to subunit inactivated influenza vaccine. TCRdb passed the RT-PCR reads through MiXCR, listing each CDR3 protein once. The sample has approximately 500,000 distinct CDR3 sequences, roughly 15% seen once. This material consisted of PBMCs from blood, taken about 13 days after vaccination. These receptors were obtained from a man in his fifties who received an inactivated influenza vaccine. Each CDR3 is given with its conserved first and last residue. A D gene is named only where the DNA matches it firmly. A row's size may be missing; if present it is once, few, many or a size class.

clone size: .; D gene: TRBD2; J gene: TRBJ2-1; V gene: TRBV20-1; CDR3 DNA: TGCAGTGCGAAAAGCGGGACGATCTACAATGAGCAGTTCTTC; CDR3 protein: CSAKSGTIYNEQFF
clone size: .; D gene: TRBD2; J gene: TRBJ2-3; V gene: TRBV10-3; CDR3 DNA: TGTGCCATCAGCAGAGGGACTAGCGGGGACACAGATACGCAGTATTTT; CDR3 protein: CAISRGTSGDTDTQYF
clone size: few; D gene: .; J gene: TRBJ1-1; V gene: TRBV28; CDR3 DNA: TGTGCCAGCAGTCAGGCAGGGAGGTACACTGAAGCTTTCTTT; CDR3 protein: CASSQAGRYTEAFF
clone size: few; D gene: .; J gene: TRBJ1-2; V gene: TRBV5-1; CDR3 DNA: TGCGCCAGCGCTCAAGCGGTGGGGGACTATGGCTACACCTTC; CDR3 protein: CASAQAVGDYGYTF
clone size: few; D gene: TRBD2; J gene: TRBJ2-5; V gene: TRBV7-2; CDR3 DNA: TGTGCCAGCAGCCCAACTAGCGGGGGTTCTGAGACCCAGTACTTC; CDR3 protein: CASSPTSGGSETQYF
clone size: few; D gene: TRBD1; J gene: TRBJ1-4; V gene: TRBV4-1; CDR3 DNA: TGCGCCAGCAGCCAAAGGACAGGGGTCTTGGAAAAACTGTTTTTT; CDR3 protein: CASSQRTGVLEKLFF
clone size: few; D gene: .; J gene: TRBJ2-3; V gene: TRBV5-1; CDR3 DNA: TGCGCCAGCAGCTTGGGCCAGCGGGATACGCAGTATTTT; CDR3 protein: CASSLGQRDTQYF
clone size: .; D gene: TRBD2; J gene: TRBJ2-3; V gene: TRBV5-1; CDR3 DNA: TGCGCCAGCAGCTTGGCCGGGACTAGGGGCACAGATACGCAGTATTTT; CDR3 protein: CASSLAGTRGTDTQYF
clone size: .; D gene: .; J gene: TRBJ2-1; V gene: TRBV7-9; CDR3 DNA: TGTGCCAGCACCTATCCCTCTGCAGCCGGGTTTGGTGAGCAGTTCTTC; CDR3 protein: CASTYPSAAGFGEQFF
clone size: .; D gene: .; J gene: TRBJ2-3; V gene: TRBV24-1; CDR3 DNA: TGTGCCACCAGTGATACCTGGTCGATTACAGATACGCAGTATTTT; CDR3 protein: CATSDTWSITDTQYF
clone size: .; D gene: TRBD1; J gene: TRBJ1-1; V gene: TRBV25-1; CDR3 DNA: TGTGCCAGCACCCGGACAGGGGCGACTGAAGCTTTCTTT; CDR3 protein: CASTRTGATEAFF
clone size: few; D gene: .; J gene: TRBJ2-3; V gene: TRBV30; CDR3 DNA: TGTGCCTGGAGATCTGATGCAGAGTCGCAGTATTTT; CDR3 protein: CAWRSDAESQYF
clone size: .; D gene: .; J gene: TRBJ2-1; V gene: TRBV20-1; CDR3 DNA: TGCAGTACCCTGGGGCCAGGTGGGGGCCGCAATGAGCAGTTCTTC; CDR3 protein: CSTLGPGGGRNEQFF
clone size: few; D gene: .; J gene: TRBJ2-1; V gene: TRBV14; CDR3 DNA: TGTGCCAGCAGCCAAGTCTGGTTTGCGGATGAGCAGTTCTTC; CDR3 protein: CASSQVWFADEQFF
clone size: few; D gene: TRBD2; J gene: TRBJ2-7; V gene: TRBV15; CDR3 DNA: TGTGCCACCAGCAGAGAAGCGGGAGGATACTACGAGCAGTACTTC; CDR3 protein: CATSREAGGYYEQYF
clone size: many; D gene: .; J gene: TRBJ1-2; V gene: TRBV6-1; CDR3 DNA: TGTGCCAGCAGTGAAGACGGCTATGGCTACACCTTC; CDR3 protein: CASSEDGYGYTF
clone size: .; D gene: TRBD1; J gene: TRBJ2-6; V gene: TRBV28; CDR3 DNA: TGTGCCAGCACCACGACAGGGGAAGCTGGGGCCAACGTCCTGACTTTC; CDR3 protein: CASTTTGEAGANVLTF
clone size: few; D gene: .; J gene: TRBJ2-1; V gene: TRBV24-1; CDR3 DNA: TGTGCCACCAGTGATGGCTACAATGAGCAGTTCTTC; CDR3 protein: CATSDGYNEQFF
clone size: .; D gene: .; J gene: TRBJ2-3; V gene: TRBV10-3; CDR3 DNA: TGTGCCATCAGGGAGAAGGGGGGGAGCACAGATACGCAGTATTTT; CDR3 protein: CAIREKGGSTDTQYF
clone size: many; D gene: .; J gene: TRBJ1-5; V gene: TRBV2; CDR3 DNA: TGTGCCGGAGCGGTGAAGGGCAATCAGCCCCAGCATTTT; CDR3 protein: CAGAVKGNQPQHF
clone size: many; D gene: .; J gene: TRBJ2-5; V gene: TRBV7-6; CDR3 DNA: TGTGCCAGCAGCTTTTATGCCGACGGTGAAACCACCCAGTACTTC; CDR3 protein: CASSFYADGETTQYF
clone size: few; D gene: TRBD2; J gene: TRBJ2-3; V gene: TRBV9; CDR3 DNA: TGTGCCAGCAGCGTTAGCGGGGGTGAGGCAGATACGCAGTATTTT; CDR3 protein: CASSVSGGEADTQYF
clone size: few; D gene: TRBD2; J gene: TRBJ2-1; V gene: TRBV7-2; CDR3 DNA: TGTGCCAGCAGCTTACAGCGGGAGTACAATGAGCAGTTCTTC; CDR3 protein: CASSLQREYNEQFF
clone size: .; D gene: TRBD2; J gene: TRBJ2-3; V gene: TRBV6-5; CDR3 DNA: TGTGCCAGCAGTTACTCTTGGACTAGCGGGGCTACTATGAAGACGCAGTATTTT; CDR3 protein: CASSYSWTSGATMKTQYF
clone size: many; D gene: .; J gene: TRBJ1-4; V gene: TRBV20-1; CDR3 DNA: TGCAGTGCTAGAAAGCCGAATGAAAAACTGTTTTTT; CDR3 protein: CSARKPNEKLFF
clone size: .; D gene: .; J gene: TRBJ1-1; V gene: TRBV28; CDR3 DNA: TGTGCCAGCAGTTTTATGGGATACACTGAAGCTTTCTTT; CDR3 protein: CASSFMGYTEAFF
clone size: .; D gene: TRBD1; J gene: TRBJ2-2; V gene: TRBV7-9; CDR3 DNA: TGTGCCTGCAGCGGTGGACAGGGGAGAGGGGAGCTGTTTTTT; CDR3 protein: CACSGGQGRGELFF
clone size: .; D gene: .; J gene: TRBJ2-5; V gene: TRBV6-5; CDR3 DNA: TGTGCCAGCAGTTACGGGGCGGGGAGGCAGGAGACCCAGTACTTC; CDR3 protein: CASSYGAGRQETQYF
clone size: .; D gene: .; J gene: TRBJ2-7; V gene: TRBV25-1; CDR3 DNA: TGTGCCAGCAGTGAAAGGGCGGCCCCTTCCTACGAGCAGTACTTC; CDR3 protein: CASSERAAPSYEQYF
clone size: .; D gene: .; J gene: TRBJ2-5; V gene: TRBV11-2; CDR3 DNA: TGTGCCAGCAGCCCGAGGGGGGTTAGGGGGCAAGAGACCCAGTACTTC; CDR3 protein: CASSPRGVRGQETQYF
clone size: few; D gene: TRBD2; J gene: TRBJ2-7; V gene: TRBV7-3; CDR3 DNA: TGTGCCAGCAGCTTAACAGCGGGAGGGTACGAGCAGTACTTC; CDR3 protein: CASSLTAGGYEQYF
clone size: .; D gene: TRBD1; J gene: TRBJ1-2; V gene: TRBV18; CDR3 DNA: TGTGCCAGCTCGACAGGGGAAGGGTATGGCTACACCTTC; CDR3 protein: CASSTGEGYGYTF
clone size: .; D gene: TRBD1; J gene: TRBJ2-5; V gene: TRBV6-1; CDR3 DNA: TGTGCCAGCAAATTGGGACAGCTACAAGAGACCCAGTACTTC; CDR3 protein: CASKLGQLQETQYF
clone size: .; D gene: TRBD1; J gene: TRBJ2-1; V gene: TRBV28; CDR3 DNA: TGTGCCAGCCAAGGACAGGAAGGCTACAATGAGCAGTTCTTC; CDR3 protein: CASQGQEGYNEQFF
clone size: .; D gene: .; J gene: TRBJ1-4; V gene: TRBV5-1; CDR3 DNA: TGCGCCAGCAGCTTGGAGGCGAGGTCTAATGAAAAACTGTTTTTT; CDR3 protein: CASSLEARSNEKLFF
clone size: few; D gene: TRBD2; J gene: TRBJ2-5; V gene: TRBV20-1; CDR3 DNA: TGCAGTGCTAGAGATCTAACCGGGGGGACTCAGTACTTC; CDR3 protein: CSARDLTGGTQYF
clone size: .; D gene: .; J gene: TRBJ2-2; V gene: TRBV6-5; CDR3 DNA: TGTGCCAGCAGTTACTCCCCAGGGAGCGGGGAGCTGTTTTTT; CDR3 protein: CASSYSPGSGELFF
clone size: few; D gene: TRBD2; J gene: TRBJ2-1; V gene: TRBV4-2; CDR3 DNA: TGTGCCAGCAGCCCGGGACTAGCGGGAGGGCCCAATGAGCAGTTCTTC; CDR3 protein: CASSPGLAGGPNEQFF
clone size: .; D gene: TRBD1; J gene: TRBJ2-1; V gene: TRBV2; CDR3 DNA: TGTGCCAGCAGTGAACGCAGGGGGCTGAATAATGAGCAGTTCTTC; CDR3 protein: CASSERRGLNNEQFF
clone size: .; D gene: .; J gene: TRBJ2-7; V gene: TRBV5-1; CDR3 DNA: TGCGCCAGCACGCCGGAGCCCTACGAGCAGTACTTC; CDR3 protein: CASTPEPYEQYF
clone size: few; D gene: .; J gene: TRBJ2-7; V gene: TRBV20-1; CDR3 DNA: TGCAGTGCTAGCATTGATGCAGTGAACTACGAGCAGTACTTC; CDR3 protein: CSASIDAVNYEQYF
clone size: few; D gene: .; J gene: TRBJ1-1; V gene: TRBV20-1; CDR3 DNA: TGCAGTGCCAAGGGACAACGACAAACTGAAGCTTTCTTT; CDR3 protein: CSAKGQRQTEAFF
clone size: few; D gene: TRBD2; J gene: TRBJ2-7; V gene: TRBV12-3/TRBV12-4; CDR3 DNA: TGTGCCAGCAGTTGGGATCCTGGACTAGCGGATCCTCACGAGCAGTACTTC; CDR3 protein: CASSWDPGLADPHEQYF
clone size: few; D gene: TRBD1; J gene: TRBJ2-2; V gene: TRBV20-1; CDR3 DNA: TGCAGTGCTAGAGGACAGGGGGCGATCGGGGAGCTGTTTTTT; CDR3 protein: CSARGQGAIGELFF
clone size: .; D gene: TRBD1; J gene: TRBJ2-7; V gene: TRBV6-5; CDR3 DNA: TGTGCCAGCAGTTACTCGAACCCGGGACAGGGGACCTACGAGCAGTACTTC; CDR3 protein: CASSYSNPGQGTYEQYF
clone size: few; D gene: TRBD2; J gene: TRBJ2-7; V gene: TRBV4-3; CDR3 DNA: TGCGCCAGCAGCCAAGATCGAGCTAGCGGGGTCTACGAGCAGTACTTC; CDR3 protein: CASSQDRASGVYEQYF
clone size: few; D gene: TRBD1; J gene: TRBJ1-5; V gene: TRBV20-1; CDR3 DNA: TGCAGTGCAAGATCCGGGACAGGGGCCTCGCCCCAGCATTTT; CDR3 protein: CSARSGTGASPQHF
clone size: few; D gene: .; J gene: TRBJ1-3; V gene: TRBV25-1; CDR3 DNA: TGTGCCAGCAGGACTCAGACAGGTTCCAGAACCTCTGGAAACACCATATATTTT; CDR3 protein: CASRTQTGSRTSGNTIYF
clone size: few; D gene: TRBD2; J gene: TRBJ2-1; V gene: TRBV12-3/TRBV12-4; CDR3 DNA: TGTGCCAGCATCCCGGCTAGCGGGATCTACAATGAGCAGTTCTTC; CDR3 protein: CASIPASGIYNEQFF
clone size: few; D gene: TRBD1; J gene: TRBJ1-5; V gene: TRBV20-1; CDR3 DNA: TGCAGTGCTAGCCCCGCGACAGGGAAGAGTCAGCCCCAGCATTTT; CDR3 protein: CSASPATGKSQPQHF
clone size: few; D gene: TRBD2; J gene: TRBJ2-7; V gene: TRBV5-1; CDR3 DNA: TGCGCCAGCAGCTTGGCCCCGGGACTAGGAACCTACGAGCAGTACTTC; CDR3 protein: CASSLAPGLGTYEQYF
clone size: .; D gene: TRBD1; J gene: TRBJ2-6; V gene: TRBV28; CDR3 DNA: TGTGCCAGCAGGGGACCGGACAGGGTTGATTTGGGGGCCAACGTCCTGACTTTC; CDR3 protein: CASRGPDRVDLGANVLTF
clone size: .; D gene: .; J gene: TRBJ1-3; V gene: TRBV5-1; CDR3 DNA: TGCGCCAGCAGCCCTGACACGCGCTCTGGAAACACCATATATTTT; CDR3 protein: CASSPDTRSGNTIYF
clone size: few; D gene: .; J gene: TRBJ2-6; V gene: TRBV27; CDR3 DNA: TGTGCCAGCAGTCCACGACCCGACTCTGGGGCCAACGTCCTGACTTTC; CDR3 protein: CASSPRPDSGANVLTF
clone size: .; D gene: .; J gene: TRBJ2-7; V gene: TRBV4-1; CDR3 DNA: TGCGCCAGCAGCCACAACAGGGTCGAGCAGTACTTC; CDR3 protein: CASSHNRVEQYF